The 17 T cell receptor beta chains in this list originate from one sample, sequenced in a study of OX40 agonist ivuxolimab in advanced cancers. The method was immunoSEQ multiplex PCR; TCRdb's version includes in-frame clones alone and lacks a portion of them. Counted here are 85,000 to 130,000 clones, approximately 90% occurring once; the ten biggest clones make up more than 0.25%. The specimen was CD4+ or CD8+ T cells sorted from blood, collected in a trial of the OX40 agonist ivuxolimab. Source of these receptors: an adult with an advanced solid tumor such as melanoma, head and neck, liver or kidney cancer.

The rearrangement links TRBV6-5 to TRBJ1-1; 8 bases match TRBD1. J was trimmed by 0 bases and V by 5 bases; bases with no gene match: 5. The CDR3 is 15 residues long. Germline V gene sequence: CDR1 MNHEY, CDR2 SVGAGI. The CDR3 protein is CASSPDRGMNTEAFF. CDR3 in DNA: TGTGCCAGCAGTCCAGACAGGGGCATGAACACTGAAGCTTTCTTT.

The chain links TRBV14 to TRBJ2-3; a possible D gene is TRBD2 (5 bases). CDR3 length: 17 residues. From germline, CDR1 is SGHDN and CDR2 FVKESK. V was cut by 5 bases and J by 2 bases, with 20 bases left in between. DNA for the CDR3: TGTGCCAGCAGCTCACAGTATGGGGAGAGCGACACAGATACGCAGTATTTT. This encodes CASSSQYGESDTDTQYF.

The gene calls are TRBV30 and TRBJ1-1, with D possibly being TRBD1 (5 bases). The V and J ends lost 5 bases and 6 bases respectively, with 31 bases between them. The CDR3 has 18 residues. CDR1 and CDR2 (germline): GTSNPN, SVGIG (reference sequence). For the CDR3, the DNA is TGTGCCTGGGACCGCGAGGGCATTTCGTTTAAGGGGCCCTCTGAAGCTTTCTTT. Translated: CAWDREGISFKGPSEAFF.

The chain employs TRBV11-2 and TRBJ2-7, with 14 bases that match TRBD2. Germline values: CDR1 SGHAT, CDR2 FQNNGV. The CDR3 totals 14 residues. With 6 bases clipped from V and 7 bases from J, the junction kept 5 bases outside the gene matches. The CDR3 sequence is CASRGLAGAREQYF. The CDR3 DNA follows: TGTGCCAGCAGGGGACTAGCGGGGGCCCGAGAGCAGTACTTC.

J is TRBJ1-5 and V is TRBV5-6, with D perhaps matching TRBD1 (6 bases). The V end was cut by 4 bases, the J end by 0 bases, with 17 bases between. This CDR3 is 17 amino acids long. Germline values: CDR1 SGHDT, CDR2 YYEEEE. The CDR3 here is CASSLGGTYDSNQPQHF. The CDR3 bases are TGTGCCAGCAGCCTAGGGGGTACCTATGATAGCAATCAGCCCCAGCATTTT.

This rearrangement joins TRBV28 to TRBJ2-5, with D tentatively TRBD2 (5 bases). V shed 4 bases and J shed 4 bases, with 13 bases lying between them. The CDR3 spans 14 residues. Germline V gene sequence: CDR1 MDHEN, CDR2 SYDVKM. The CDR3 loop reads CASSSRGSVETQYF. The CDR3 DNA reads as TGTGCCAGCAGTTCCCGCGGTAGCGTAGAGACCCAGTACTTC.

The CDR3 loop is CASSLTDGYTF. In DNA, the CDR3 is TGTGCCAGCAGCTTAACGGATGGCTACACCTTC. The gene calls are TRBV5-6 and TRBJ1-2, with no clear D. This CDR3 has 11 residues. Germline CDR1 and CDR2: SGHDT and YYEEEE. Trimming took off 2 bases at V and 6 bases at J, with 5 bases between the two ends.

This clone was seen once. The rearrangement joins TRBV18 to TRBJ1-1, with 11 bases identical to TRBD1. V lost 0 bases, J lost 4 bases, and 7 bases stayed unmatched. Germline CDR1 reads KGHSH; CDR2 reads LQKENI. The CDR3 consists of 17 residues. As DNA, the CDR3 is TGTGCCAGCTCACCACCGATTGGACAGGGGGCAGGCACTGAAGCTTTCTTT. As protein: CASSPPIGQGAGTEAFF. The variable domain in full, with the rest retrieved from reference TRBV18 and TRBJ1-1, is NAGVMQNPRHLVRRRGQEARLRCSPMKGHSHVYWYRQLPEEGLKFMVYLQKENIIDESGMPKERFSAEFPKEGPSILRIQQVVRGDSAAYFCASSPPIGQGAGTEAFFGQGTRLTVV.

The chain links TRBV7-2 to TRBJ2-4, with 7 bases matching TRBD1. Trimming removed 5 bases from V and 5 bases from J; junction bases left unmatched: 9. The germline V gene has CDR1 SGHTA and CDR2 FQGNSA. The length of the CDR3 is 15 residues. Here the CDR3 DNA reads TGTGCCAGCAGCCCTAAGAGGGGGCAGCAAAACATTCAGTACTTC. It translates to CASSPKRGQQNIQYF.

The rearrangement uses TRBV2 and TRBJ2-1, with 7 bases identical to TRBD2. Germline V lookup: CDR1 SNHLY, CDR2 FYNNEI. This CDR3 region has 14 residues. V was clipped by 4 bases and J by 2 bases; unmatched bases: 2. CDR3 nucleotide sequence: TGTGCCAGCAGTGTTGGGACTACCTACAATGAGCAGTTCTTC. Protein sequence: CASSVGTTYNEQFF.

The chain recombines TRBV10-3 with TRBJ2-3; possible D gene TRBD2, 5 bases. Germline assignment: CDR1 ENHRY and CDR2 SYGVKD. There are 14 residues in the CDR3. Trimming took 2 bases from V and 4 from J, leaving 10 bases between them. Here the CDR3 DNA reads TGTGCCATCAGTGAGGTGGGCGGGCCAGATACGCAGTATTTT. It codes for CAISEVGGPDTQYF.

V and J are TRBV27 and TRBJ2-7; 8 bases are a match to TRBD1. V lost 5 bases, J lost 3 bases, and 6 bases stayed unmatched. Germline V gene lookup returns CDR1 MNHEY and CDR2 SMNVEV (reference sequence). The CDR3 has 14 amino acids. In DNA, the CDR3 is TGTGCCAGCAGTACTGGACAGGGAATCTACGAGCAGTACTTC. Protein sequence: CASSTGQGIYEQYF.

V usage is TRBV5-4 and J usage is TRBJ2-1; 7 nucleotides match TRBD1. Germline lookup yields CDR1 SGHNT and CDR2 YYREEE (reference sequence). This CDR3 spans 15 amino acids. The trim removed 4 bases at V and 7 bases at J, leaving 11 bases unmatched. The DNA of the CDR3 is TGTGCCAGCAGCACAGGACAGGTTAGGGGGAATGAGCAGTTCTTC. Translation gives CASSTGQVRGNEQFF.

The J gene is TRBJ2-3, the V gene TRBV27; 11 nucleotides match TRBD2. CDR3 length: 16 residues. The trim removed 0 bases at V and 4 bases at J, leaving 3 bases unmatched. Per the germline V gene, CDR1 is MNHEY and CDR2 is SMNVEV (reference sequence). CDR3 protein: CASSLSALAGADTQYF. The DNA for the CDR3 is TGTGCCAGCAGTTTATCGGCACTAGCGGGGGCAGATACGCAGTATTTT.

This clone was seen more than once but under ten times. The V and J genes are TRBV28 and TRBJ1-2, with D possibly matching TRBD1 (5 bases). V dropped 4 bases and J dropped 4 bases, with 10 bases sitting between them. CDR1 is MDHEN and CDR2 is SYDVKM in the germline V gene. There are 13 residues in the CDR3. DNA of the CDR3: TGTGCCAGCAGTTCAACAGGAGCCTATGGCTACACCTTC. It yields the protein CASSSTGAYGYTF.

J is TRBJ2-1 and V is TRBV11-2; D is perhaps TRBD1 (6 bases). In germline, CDR1 is SGHAT, CDR2 FQNNGV. Trimming pared 0 bases from V and 5 bases from J, leaving 14 bases between. The CDR3 length is 16 residues. The CDR3 nucleotides are TGTGCCAGCAGCTTAGAGGGGGCAGGGTTTCACAATGAGCAGTTCTTC. Its translation is CASSLEGAGFHNEQFF.

The CDR3 is CASSAGGSVRETQYF. Here the CDR3 DNA reads TGCGCCAGCAGCGCAGGGGGCTCGGTACGGGAGACCCAGTACTTC. The chain employs TRBV5-1 and TRBJ2-5; 8 bases agree with TRBD1. The germline CDR1 and CDR2 sequences are SGHRS and YFSETQ. J lost 5 bases, V lost 4 bases, and 10 bases had no gene match. This CDR3 spans 15 amino acids.